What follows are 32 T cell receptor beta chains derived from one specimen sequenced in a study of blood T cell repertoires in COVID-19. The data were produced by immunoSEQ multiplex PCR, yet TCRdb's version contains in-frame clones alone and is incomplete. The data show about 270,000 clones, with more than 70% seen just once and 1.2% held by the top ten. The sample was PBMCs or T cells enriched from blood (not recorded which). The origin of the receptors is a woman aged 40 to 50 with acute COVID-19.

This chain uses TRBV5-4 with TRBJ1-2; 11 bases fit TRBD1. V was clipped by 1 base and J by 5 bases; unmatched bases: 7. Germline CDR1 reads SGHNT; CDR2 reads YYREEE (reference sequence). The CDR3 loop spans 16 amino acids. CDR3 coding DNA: TGTGCCAGCAGCTTGCGTGGACAGGGGGCAGAGTATGGCTACACCTTC. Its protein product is CASSLRGQGAEYGYTF. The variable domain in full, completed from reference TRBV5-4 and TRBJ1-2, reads ETGVTQSPTHLIKTRGQQVTLRCSSQSGHNTVSWYQQALGQGPQFIFQYYREEENGRGNFPPRFSGLQFPNYSSELNVNALELDDSALYLCASSLRGQGAEYGYTFGSGTRLTVV.

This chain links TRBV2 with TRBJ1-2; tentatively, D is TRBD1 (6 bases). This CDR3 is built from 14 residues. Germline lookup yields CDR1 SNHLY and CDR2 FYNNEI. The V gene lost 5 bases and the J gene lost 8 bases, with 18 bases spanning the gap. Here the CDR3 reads CASSYAPQGEGYTF. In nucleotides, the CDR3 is TGTGCCAGCAGTTATGCTCCACAGGGAGAAGGCTACACCTTC.

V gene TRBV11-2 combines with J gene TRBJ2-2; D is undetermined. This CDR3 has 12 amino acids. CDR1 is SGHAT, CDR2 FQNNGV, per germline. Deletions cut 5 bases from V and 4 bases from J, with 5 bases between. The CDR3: CASSPSTGELFF. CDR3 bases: TGTGCCAGCAGCCCTAGCACCGGGGAGCTGTTTTTT.

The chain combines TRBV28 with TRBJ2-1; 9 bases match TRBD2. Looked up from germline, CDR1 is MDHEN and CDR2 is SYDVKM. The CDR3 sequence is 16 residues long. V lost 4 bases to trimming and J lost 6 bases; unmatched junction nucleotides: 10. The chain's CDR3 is CASSSSTAGGFNEQFF. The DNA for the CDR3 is TGTGCCAGCAGTTCCTCTACAGCGGGAGGTTTCAATGAGCAGTTCTTC.

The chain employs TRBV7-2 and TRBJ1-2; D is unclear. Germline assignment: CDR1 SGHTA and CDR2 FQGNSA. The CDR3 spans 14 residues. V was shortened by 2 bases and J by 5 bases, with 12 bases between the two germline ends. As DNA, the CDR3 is TGTGCCAGCAGCTTACTAACGGGTTCTTATGGCTACACCTTC. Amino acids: CASSLLTGSYGYTF.

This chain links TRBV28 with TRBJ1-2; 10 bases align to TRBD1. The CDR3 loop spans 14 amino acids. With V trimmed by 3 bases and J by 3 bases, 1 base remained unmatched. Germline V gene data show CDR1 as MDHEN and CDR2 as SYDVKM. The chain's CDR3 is CASSLGTGDYGYTF. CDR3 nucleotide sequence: TGTGCCAGCAGTTTGGGGACAGGGGACTATGGCTACACCTTC.

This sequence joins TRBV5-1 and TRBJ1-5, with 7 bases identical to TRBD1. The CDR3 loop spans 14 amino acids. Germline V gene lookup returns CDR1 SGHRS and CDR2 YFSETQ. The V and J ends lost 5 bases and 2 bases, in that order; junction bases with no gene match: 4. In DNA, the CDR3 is TGCGCCAGCAGACGGGACAGCGGCAATCAGCCCCAGCATTTT. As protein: CASRRDSGNQPQHF.

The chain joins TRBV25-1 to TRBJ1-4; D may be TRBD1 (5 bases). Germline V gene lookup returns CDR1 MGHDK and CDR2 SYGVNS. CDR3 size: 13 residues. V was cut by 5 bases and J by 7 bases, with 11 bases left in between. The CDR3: CASSRPGGEKLFF. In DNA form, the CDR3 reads TGTGCCAGCAGTCGACCGGGGGGTGAAAAACTGTTTTTT. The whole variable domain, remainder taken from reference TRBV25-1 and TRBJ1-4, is EADIYQTPRYLVIGTGKKITLECSQTMGHDKMYWYQQDPGMELHLIHYSYGVNSTEKGDLSSESTVSRIRTEHFPLTLESARPSHTSQYLCASSRPGGEKLFFGSGTQLSVL.

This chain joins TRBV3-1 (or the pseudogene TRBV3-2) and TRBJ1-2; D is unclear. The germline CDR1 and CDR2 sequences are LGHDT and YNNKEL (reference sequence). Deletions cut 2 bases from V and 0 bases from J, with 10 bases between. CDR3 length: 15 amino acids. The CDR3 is CASSQYASTNYGYTF. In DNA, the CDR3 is TGTGCCAGCAGCCAATATGCCAGTACTAACTATGGCTACACCTTC.

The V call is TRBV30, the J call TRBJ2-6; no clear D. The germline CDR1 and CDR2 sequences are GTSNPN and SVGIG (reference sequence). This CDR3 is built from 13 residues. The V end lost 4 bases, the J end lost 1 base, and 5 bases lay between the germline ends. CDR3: CAWTVSGANVLTF. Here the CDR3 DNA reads TGTGCCTGGACCGTATCTGGGGCCAACGTCCTGACTTTC.

CDR3 nucleotide sequence: TGCGCCAGCAGCTTGGAGCGGCCTGGTTCCGGGGAGCTGTTTTTT. Translation gives CASSLERPGSGELFF. The chain employs TRBV5-1 and TRBJ2-2; D might be TRBD2 (5 bases). This CDR3 comprises 15 residues. Germline V lookup: CDR1 SGHRS, CDR2 YFSETQ. Deletions cut 0 bases from V and 6 bases from J, with 12 bases between.

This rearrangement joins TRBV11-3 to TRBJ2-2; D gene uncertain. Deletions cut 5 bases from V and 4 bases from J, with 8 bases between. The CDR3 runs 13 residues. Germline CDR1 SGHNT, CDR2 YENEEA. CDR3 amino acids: CASSLLSTGELFF. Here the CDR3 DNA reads TGTGCCAGCAGCCTCCTTTCCACCGGGGAGCTGTTTTTT.

CDR3 DNA: TGTGCCAGCAGCTCCGGACAGGGGGACTATGGCTACACCTTC. Translated: CASSSGQGDYGYTF. The chain is built from TRBV7-2 and TRBJ1-2; 10 nucleotides agree with TRBD1. CDR1 SGHTA and CDR2 FQGNSA come from the germline V gene. This CDR3 has 14 amino acids. V was pared by 4 bases and J by 3 bases, with 2 bases of the junction left unmatched.

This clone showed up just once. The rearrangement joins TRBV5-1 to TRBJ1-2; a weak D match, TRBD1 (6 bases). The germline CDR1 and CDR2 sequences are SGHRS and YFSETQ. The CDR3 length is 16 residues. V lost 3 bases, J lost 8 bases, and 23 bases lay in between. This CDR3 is CASSWSGQNPERGYTF. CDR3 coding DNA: TGCGCCAGCAGCTGGTCCGGACAGAATCCTGAACGGGGCTACACCTTC.

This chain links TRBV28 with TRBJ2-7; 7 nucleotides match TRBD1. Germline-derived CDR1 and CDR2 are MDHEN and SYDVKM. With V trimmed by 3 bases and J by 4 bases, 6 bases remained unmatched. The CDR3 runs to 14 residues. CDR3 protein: CASSLGQPAYEQYF. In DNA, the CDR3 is TGTGCCAGCAGTTTGGGACAGCCCGCTTACGAGCAGTACTTC.

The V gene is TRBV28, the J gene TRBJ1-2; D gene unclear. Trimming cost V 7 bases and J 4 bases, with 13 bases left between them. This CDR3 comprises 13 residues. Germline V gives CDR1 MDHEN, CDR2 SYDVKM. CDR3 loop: CASIPGNTYGYTF. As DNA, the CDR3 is TGTGCCAGCATCCCCGGGAACACCTATGGCTACACCTTC.

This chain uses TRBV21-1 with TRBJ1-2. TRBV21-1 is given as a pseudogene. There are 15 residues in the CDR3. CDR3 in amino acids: CASSKDGDPHYGYTF. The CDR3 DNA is TGTGCCAGCAGCAAAGATGGAGATCCCCACTATGGCTACACCTTC.

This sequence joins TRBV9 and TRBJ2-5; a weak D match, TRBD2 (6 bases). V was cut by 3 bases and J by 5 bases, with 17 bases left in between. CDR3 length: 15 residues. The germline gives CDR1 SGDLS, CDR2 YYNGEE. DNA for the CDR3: TGTGCCAGCAGCGAGGGACTCAGAGGGTTCGAGACCCAGTACTTC. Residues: CASSEGLRGFETQYF.

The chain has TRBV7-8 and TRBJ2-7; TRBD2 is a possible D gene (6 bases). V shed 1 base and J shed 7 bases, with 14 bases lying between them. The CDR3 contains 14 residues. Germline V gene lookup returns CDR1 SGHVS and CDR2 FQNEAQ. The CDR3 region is CASSLGGTGGEQYV. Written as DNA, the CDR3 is TGTGCCAGCAGCTTAGGAGGGACCGGAGGGGAGCAGTACGTC.

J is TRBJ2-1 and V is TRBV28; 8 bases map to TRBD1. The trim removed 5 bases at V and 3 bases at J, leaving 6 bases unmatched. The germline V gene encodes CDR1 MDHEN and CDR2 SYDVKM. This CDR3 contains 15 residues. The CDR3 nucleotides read TGTGCCAGCAGTACCCGGGACAGGAACTACAATGAGCAGTTCTTC. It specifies CASSTRDRNYNEQFF.

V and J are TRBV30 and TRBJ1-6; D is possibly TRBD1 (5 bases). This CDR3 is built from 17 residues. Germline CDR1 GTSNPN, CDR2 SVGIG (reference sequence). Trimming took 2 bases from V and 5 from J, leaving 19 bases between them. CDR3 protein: CAWSLSQGRRDNSPLHF. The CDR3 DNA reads TGTGCCTGGAGTTTGTCCCAAGGACGCAGGGATAATTCACCCCTCCACTTT.

The CDR3 DNA sequence: TGCGCCAGCAGCCACCGGACAGGGTATGGCTACACCTTC. Translating it yields CASSHRTGYGYTF. The chain links TRBV5-1 to TRBJ1-2; TRBD1 matches at 8 bases. The CDR3 totals 13 residues. Germline V CDR1 and CDR2: SGHRS, YFSETQ. V lost 4 bases and J lost 5; bases outside the gene matches: 4.

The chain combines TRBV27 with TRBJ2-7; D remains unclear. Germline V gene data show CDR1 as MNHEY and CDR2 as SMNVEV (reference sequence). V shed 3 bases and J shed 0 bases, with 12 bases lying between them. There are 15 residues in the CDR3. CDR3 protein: CASSFSSESSYEQYV. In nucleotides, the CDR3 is TGTGCCAGCAGTTTTAGTTCCGAGAGCTCCTACGAGCAGTACGTC.

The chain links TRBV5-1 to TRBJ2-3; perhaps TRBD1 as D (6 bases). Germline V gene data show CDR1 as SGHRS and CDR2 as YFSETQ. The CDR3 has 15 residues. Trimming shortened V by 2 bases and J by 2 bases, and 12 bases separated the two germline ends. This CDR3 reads CASSLQGGPTDTQYF. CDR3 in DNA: TGCGCCAGCAGCTTACAGGGCGGCCCCACAGATACGCAGTATTTT.

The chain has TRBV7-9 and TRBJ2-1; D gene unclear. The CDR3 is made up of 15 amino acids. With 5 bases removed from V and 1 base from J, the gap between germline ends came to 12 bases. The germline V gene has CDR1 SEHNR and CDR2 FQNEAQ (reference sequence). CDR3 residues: CASSRPEVSYNEQFF. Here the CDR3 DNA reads TGTGCCAGCAGCCGGCCCGAGGTTTCCTACAATGAGCAGTTCTTC.

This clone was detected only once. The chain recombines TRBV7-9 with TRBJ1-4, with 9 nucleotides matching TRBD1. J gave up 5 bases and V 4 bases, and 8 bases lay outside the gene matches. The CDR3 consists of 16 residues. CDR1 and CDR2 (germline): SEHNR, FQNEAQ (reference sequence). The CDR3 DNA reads TGTGCCAGCAGCTCGGGACAGGGCCACCCGAATGAAAAACTGTTTTTT. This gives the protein CASSSGQGHPNEKLFF.

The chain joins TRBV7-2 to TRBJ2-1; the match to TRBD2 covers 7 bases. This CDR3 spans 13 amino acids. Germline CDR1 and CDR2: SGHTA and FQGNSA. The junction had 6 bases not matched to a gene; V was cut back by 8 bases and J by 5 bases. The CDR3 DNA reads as TGTGCCAGCGGCGGGAGCATGCACAATGAGCAGTTCTTC. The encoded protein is CASGGSMHNEQFF.

The DNA of the CDR3 is TGTGCCAGCAGTTACGGGGGACAGCCCTATGGCTACACCTTC. As protein: CASSYGGQPYGYTF. V gene TRBV6-5 combines with J gene TRBJ1-2; 7 bases align to TRBD1. Trimming cost V 2 bases and J 4 bases; bases outside gene matches: 4. CDR3 length equals 14 residues. Germline-derived CDR1 and CDR2 are MNHEY and SVGAGI.

The CDR3: CASNRLERQVYNEQFF. The CDR3 DNA reads as TGCGCCAGCAACCGCCTGGAGCGGCAGGTTTACAATGAGCAGTTCTTC. V gene TRBV5-1 combines with J gene TRBJ2-1; tentatively, D is TRBD2 (5 bases). Trimming cost V 6 bases and J 4 bases, with 20 bases left between them. The CDR3 has 16 amino acids. Germline-derived CDR1 and CDR2 are SGHRS and YFSETQ.

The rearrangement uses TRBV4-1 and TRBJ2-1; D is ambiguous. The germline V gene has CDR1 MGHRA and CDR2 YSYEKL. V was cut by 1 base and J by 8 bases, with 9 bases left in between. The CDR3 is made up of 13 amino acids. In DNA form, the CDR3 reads TGCGCCAGCAGCCAAGGACATTGGGATGAGCAGTTCTTC. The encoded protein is CASSQGHWDEQFF.

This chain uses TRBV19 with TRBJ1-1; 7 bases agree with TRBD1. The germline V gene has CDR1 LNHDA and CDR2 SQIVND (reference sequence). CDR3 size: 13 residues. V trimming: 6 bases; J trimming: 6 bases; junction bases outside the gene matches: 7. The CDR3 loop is CASRTGTVSEAFF. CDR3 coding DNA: TGTGCCAGTAGAACAGGGACAGTCTCTGAAGCTTTCTTT.

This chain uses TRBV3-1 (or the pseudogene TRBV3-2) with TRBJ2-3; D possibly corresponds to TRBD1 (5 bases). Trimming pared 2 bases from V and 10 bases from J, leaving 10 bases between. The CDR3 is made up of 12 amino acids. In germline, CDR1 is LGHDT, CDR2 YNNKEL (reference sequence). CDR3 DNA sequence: TGTGCCAGCAGCCAAAGACAGTCTCCGCAGTATTTT. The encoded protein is CASSQRQSPQYF.